A single sample gave rise to the 9 T cell receptor beta chains below, sequenced in a study of T cell repertoires in cytomegalovirus infection. TCRdb recomputed calls from the reads with MiXCR, one row per CDR3 protein. In the table there are approximately 500,000 distinct CDR3 sequences, around a third of which are singletons. No antigen is known for these receptors. Specimen: cultured PBMCs, collected from culture after CMV antigen stimulation. These receptors all stem from a human donor in good health (CMV status not recorded). Some clones in this sample may be carry-over from other donors' samples.

This clonotype was picked up a small number of times. V usage is TRBV5-4 and J usage is TRBJ2-7; D gene ambiguous. The germline V and J ends were trimmed by 5 bases and 4 bases, with 13 bases remaining between them. CDR3 size: 13 residues. Germline V gives CDR1 SGHNT, CDR2 YYREEE (reference sequence). CDR3 in DNA: TGTGCCAGCAGTCTAGGCGGCAGGTACGAGCAGTACGTC. Its translation is CASSLGGRYEQYV.

The chain links TRBV6-2 or TRBV6-3 to TRBJ2-1, with TRBD1 as a possible D gene (6 bases). Per germline, CDR1 MNHEY and CDR2 SVGEGT. The CDR3 runs to 15 residues. V was pared by 5 bases and J by 2 bases, with 13 bases between. CDR3 sequence: CASSHEGDTYNEQFF. The DNA of the CDR3 is TGTGCCAGCAGTCACGAGGGGGATACCTACAATGAGCAGTTCTTC.

This clonotype was counted ten times or more. This rearrangement joins TRBV7-2 to TRBJ1-1; unclear D gene. Deletions cut 3 bases from V and 5 bases from J, with 16 bases between. Germline V lookup: CDR1 SGHTA, CDR2 FQGNSA. The CDR3 length is 15 residues. The CDR3 spells CASSLKGGSGTEAFF. The DNA of the CDR3 is TGTGCCAGCAGCTTGAAAGGAGGCTCTGGGACTGAAGCTTTCTTT.

A few counts support this clonotype. Written as DNA, the CDR3 is TGTGCCAGCATAATCGGTGGCCCGGGGGCCGGGGAGCTGTTTTTT. Translation gives CASIIGGPGAGELFF. The V and J genes are TRBV12-3 or TRBV12-4 and TRBJ2-2; TRBD2 might be the D (6 bases). The V end was cut by 7 bases, the J end by 6 bases, with 18 bases between. This CDR3 spans 15 amino acids.

In its sample, this clonotype was seen a few times. V is TRBV20-1 and J is TRBJ2-1; 9 bases fit TRBD2. This CDR3 is built from 15 residues. CDR1 DFQATT and CDR2 SNEGSKA come from the germline V gene (reference sequence). Losses at the gene ends were 2 bases for V and 7 bases for J; bases not matched to a gene: 9. CDR3 DNA: TGCAGTGCTAGAAACCCTAGCGGGGATCAAAATGAGCAGTTCTTC. Protein: CSARNPSGDQNEQFF.

This clonotype has just a few counts. This sequence joins TRBV7-2 and TRBJ2-3; D may correspond to TRBD1 or TRBD2 (6 bases each). The germline V and J ends were trimmed by 4 bases and 5 bases, with 16 bases remaining between them. Germline lookup yields CDR1 SGHTA and CDR2 FQGNSA. The CDR3 contains 15 residues. The DNA of the CDR3 is TGTGCCAGCAGCTCCCTGGGGGGCCCGGGAGATACGCAGTATTTT. It codes for CASSSLGGPGDTQYF. Based on the CDR3 plus reference TRBV7-2 and TRBJ2-3, the full variable domain is GAGVSQSPSNKVTEKGKDVELRCDPISGHTALYWYRQSLGQGLEFLIYFQGNSAPDKSGLPSDRFSAERTGGSVSTLTIQRTQQEDSAVYLCASSSLGGPGDTQYFGPGTRLTVL.

A few counts support this clonotype. The chain carries TRBV6-1 and TRBJ1-5; 9 bases align to TRBD1. CDR3 size: 16 residues. With V trimmed by 6 bases and J by 7 bases, 13 bases remained unmatched. CDR1 MNHNS and CDR2 SASEGT come from the germline V gene. The CDR3 nucleotides are TGTGCCAGCAGAGCTGGAACAGGGGGCCATTACCAGCCCCAGCATTTT. This gives the protein CASRAGTGGHYQPQHF.

The chain couples TRBV7-2 to TRBJ2-1, with D possibly TRBD2 on 6 matching bases. V was trimmed by 1 base and J by 5 bases, leaving 12 bases between them. This CDR3 is built from 15 residues. Germline V gene data show CDR1 as SGHTA and CDR2 as FQGNSA. CDR3 residues: CASSLGQRVNNEQFF. The CDR3 region has the DNA TGTGCCAGCAGCTTAGGCCAGCGGGTAAACAATGAGCAGTTCTTC.

This clonotype was observed a few times. The chain employs TRBV19 and TRBJ2-4; 15 bases agree with TRBD2. In germline, CDR1 is LNHDA, CDR2 SQIVND (reference sequence). J was trimmed by 9 bases and V by 5 bases; bases with no gene match: 11. The CDR3 is 17 residues long. Here the CDR3 reads CASSLDGLAGGQAIQYF. For the CDR3, the DNA is TGTGCCAGTAGTCTGGACGGACTAGCGGGAGGGCAGGCCATTCAGTACTTC.